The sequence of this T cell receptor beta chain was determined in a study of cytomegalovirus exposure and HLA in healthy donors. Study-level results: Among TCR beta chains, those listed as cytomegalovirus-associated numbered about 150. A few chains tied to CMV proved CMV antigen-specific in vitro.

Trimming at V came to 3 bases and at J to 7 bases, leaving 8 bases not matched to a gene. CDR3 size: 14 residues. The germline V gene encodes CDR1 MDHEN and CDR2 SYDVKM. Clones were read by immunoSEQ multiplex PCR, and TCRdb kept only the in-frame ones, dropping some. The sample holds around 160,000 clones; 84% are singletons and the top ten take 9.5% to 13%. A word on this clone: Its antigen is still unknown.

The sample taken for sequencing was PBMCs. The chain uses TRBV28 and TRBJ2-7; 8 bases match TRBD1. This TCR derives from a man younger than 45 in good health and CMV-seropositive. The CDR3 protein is CASSLWQGAWEQYF. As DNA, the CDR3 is TGTGCCAGCAGTTTGTGGCAGGGGGCTTGGGAGCAGTACTTC.